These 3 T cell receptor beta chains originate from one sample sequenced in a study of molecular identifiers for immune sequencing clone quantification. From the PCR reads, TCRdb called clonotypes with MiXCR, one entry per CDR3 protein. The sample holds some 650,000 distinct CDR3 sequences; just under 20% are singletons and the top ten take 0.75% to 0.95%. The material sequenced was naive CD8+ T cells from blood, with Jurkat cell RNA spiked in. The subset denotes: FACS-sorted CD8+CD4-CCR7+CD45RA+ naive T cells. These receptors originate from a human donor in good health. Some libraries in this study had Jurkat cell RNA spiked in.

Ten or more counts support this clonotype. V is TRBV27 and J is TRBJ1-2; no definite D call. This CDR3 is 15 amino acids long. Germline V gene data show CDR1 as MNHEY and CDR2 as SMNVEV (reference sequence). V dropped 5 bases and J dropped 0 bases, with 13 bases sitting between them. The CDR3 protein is CASSPTGFSNYGYTF. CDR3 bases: TGTGCCAGCAGTCCAACCGGATTTTCTAACTATGGCTACACCTTC.

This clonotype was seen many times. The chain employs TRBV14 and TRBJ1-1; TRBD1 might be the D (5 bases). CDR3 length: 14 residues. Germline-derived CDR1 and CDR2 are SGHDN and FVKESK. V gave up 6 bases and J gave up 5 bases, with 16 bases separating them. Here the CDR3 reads CASSRPGLPTEAFF. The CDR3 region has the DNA TGTGCCAGCAGTCGACCGGGACTTCCAACTGAAGCTTTCTTT. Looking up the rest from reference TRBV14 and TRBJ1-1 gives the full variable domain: EAGVTQFPSHSVIEKGQTVTLRCDPISGHDNLYWYRRVMGKEIKFLLHFVKESKQDESGMPNNRFLAERTGGTYSTLKVQPAELEDSGVYFCASSRPGLPTEAFFGQGTRLTVV.

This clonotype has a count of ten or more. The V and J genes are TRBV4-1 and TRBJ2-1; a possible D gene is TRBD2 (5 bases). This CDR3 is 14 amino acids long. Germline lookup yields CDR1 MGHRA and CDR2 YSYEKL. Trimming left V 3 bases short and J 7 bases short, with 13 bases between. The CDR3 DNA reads TGCGCCAGCAGCCAGGTCGGGGTCGGGAATGAGCAGTTCTTC. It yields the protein CASSQVGVGNEQFF.